The sequence of this T cell receptor (beta chain) was determined in a study of cytomegalovirus exposure and HLA in healthy donors. Study overall: In a previous analysis, approximately 110 million unique TCR beta sequences were found from 150 million to 200 million T cells. The study, taken as a whole, reports: Association with HLA alleles at 0.05 false discovery rate was found for 15,000 to 20,000 TCR beta sequences in a later analysis.

In the case of this clone: Its antigen is not identified.

The V gene's germline CDR1 is SGHDT and CDR2 YYEEEE. V lost 4 bases and J lost 4, with 9 bases in between. The CDR3 runs 13 residues. The donors were healthy bone marrow donors. The PCR used 60 Vbeta and 13 Jbeta primers. Some clones are missing from TCRdb's copy, which holds only in-frame ones; the method was immunoSEQ multiplex PCR. The data contain 200,000 to 250,000 clones, over 80% of them singletons. This clonotype was obtained from a boy between 2 and 15 years old in good health and CMV-seronegative. This sequence joins TRBV5-6 and TRBJ2-1; D is possibly TRBD2 (6 bases). Sequencing input: PBMCs. The CDR3 reads CASSPGGYNEQFF. CDR3 nucleotide sequence: TGTGCCAGCAGCCCCGGAGGGTACAATGAGCAGTTCTTC.